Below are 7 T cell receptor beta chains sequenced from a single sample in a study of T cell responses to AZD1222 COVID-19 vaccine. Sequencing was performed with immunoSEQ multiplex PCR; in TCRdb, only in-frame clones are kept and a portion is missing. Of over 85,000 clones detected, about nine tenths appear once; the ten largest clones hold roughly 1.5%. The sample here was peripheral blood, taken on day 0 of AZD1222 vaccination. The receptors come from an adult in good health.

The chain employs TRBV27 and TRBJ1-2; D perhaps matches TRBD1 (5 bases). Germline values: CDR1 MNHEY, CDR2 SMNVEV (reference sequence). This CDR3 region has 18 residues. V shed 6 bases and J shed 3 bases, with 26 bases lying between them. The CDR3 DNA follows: TGTGCCAGCAGCGTACTATTCGGGATGGGGACGACGTACTATGGCTACACCTTC. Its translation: CASSVLFGMGTTYYGYTF.

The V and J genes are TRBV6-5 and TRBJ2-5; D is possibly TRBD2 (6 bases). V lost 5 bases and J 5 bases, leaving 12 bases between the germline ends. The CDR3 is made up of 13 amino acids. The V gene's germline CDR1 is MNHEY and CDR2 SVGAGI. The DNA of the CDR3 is TGTGCCAGCAGTATAAATAGCGGCGAGACCCAGTACTTC. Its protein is CASSINSGETQYF.

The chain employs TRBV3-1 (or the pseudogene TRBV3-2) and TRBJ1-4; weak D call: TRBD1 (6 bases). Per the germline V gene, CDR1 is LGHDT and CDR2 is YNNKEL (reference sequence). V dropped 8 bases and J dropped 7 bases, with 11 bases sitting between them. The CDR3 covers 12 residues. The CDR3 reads CASALGGEKLFF. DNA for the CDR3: TGTGCCAGCGCCTTAGGGGGTGAAAAACTGTTTTTT.

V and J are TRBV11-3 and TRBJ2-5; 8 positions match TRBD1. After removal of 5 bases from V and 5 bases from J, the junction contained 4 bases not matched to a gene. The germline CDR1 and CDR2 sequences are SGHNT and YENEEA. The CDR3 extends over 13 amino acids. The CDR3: CASSPTGGETQYF. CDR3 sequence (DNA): TGTGCCAGCAGCCCAACAGGGGGGGAGACCCAGTACTTC.

DNA of the CDR3: TGTGCCAGCAGACGGTCGCGCGGGACGGAGTATGGCTACACCTTC. This sequence encodes CASRRSRGTEYGYTF. The rearrangement links TRBV6-6 to TRBJ1-2; weak D call: TRBD1 (5 bases). Germline V gene lookup returns CDR1 MNHNY and CDR2 SVGAGI (reference sequence). V was shortened by 6 bases and J by 5 bases, with 19 bases between the two germline ends. The CDR3 length is 15 residues.

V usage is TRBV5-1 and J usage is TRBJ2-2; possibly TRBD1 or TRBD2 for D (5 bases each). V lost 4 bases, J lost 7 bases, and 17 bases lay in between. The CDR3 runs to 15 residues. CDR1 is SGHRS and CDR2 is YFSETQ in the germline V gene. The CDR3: CASSRFDRGVGELFF. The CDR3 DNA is TGCGCCAGCAGCCGATTTGACCGAGGGGTCGGGGAGCTGTTTTTT.

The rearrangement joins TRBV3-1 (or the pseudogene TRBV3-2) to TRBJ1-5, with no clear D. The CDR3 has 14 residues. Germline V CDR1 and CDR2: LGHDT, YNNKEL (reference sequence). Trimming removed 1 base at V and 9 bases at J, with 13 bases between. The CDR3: CASSQGRFTTPQHF. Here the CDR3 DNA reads TGTGCCAGCAGCCAAGGACGGTTCACAACGCCCCAGCATTTT.